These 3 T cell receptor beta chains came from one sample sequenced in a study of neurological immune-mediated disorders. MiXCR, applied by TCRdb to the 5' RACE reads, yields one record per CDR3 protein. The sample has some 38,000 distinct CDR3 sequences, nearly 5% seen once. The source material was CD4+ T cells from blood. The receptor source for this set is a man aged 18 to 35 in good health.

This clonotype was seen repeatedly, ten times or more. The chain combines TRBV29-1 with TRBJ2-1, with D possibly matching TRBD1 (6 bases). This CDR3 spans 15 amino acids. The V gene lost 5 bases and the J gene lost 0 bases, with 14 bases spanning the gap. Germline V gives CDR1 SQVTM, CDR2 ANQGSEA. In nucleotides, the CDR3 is TGCAGCGTTTCTACAGGGTCGAGCTCCTACAATGAGCAGTTCTTC. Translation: CSVSTGSSSYNEQFF.

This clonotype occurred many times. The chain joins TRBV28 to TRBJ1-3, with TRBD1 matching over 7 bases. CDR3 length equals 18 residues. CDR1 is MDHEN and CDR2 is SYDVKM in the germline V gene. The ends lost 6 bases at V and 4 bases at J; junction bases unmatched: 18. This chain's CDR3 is CASSWRTGHRSRGNTIYF. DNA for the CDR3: TGTGCCAGCAGCTGGCGGACAGGCCATCGATCAAGGGGAAACACCATATATTTT.

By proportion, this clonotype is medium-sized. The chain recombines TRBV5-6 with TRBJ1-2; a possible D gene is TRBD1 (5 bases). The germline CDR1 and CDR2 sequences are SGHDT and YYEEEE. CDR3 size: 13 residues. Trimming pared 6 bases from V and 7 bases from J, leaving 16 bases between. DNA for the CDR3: TGTGCCAGCACCCTATGGGTAGGGGCTGGCTACACCTTC. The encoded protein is CASTLWVGAGYTF.